Following are 16 T cell receptor beta chains from one sample sequenced in a study of cytomegalovirus exposure and HLA in healthy donors. It was with 60 Vbeta and 13 Jbeta primers that the PCR ran. Measured with immunoSEQ multiplex PCR; TCRdb has only the in-frame clones, and not every one. The sample records more than 100,000 clones, 60% to 85% being singletons. Sample: PBMCs. The receptors come from a young woman in good health and CMV-seronegative.

V and J are TRBV29-1 and TRBJ2-2; 8 bases align to TRBD2. V was pared by 5 bases and J by 7 bases, with 3 bases of the junction left unmatched. The CDR3 consists of 12 residues. The germline gives CDR1 SQVTM, CDR2 ANQGSEA. The CDR3 reads CSVSGSVGELFF. The CDR3 DNA is TGCAGCGTTAGCGGGAGTGTCGGGGAGCTGTTTTTT.

A remark on this clone: At one end the junction does not follow the germline gene, possibly because of a read error. The V and J genes are TRBV10-3 and TRBJ1-2, with 7 bases matching TRBD1. The CDR3 is made up of 14 amino acids. Germline V lookup: CDR1 ENHRY, CDR2 SYGVKD. CDR3 loop: CAISESGTGTDHSF. In DNA, the CDR3 is TGTGCCATCAGTGAGTCTGGGACCGGGACAGATCACTCCTTC.

The rearrangement links TRBV5-6 to TRBJ1-5, with D perhaps TRBD1 (5 bases). V shed 4 bases and J shed 5 bases, with 19 bases lying between them. The CDR3 has 16 residues. Per the germline V gene, CDR1 is SGHDT and CDR2 is YYEEEE. CDR3 protein: CASSAGRGAMYQPQHF. The DNA of the CDR3 is TGTGCCAGCAGCGCGGGCCGCGGGGCGATGTATCAGCCCCAGCATTTT.

V gene TRBV5-1 combines with J gene TRBJ2-5; D is unclear. The CDR3 is 13 amino acids. Trimming pared 9 bases from V and 5 bases from J, leaving 17 bases between. Germline loops: CDR1 SGHRS, CDR2 YFSETQ. The CDR3 DNA is TGCGCCACCTCCCCCAGTGGAGAGGAGACCCAGTACTTC. As protein: CATSPSGEETQYF.

This chain joins TRBV20-1 and TRBJ2-3, with D unclear. Germline V lookup: CDR1 DFQATT, CDR2 SNEGSKA (reference sequence). Deletions cut 3 bases from V and 5 bases from J, with 6 bases between. This CDR3 comprises 11 residues. CDR3 amino acids: CSARAGDTQYF. The CDR3 DNA reads TGCAGTGCTAGGGCTGGAGATACGCAGTATTTT.

On this clone itself: At one end the junction does not follow the germline gene, possibly because of a read error. V is TRBV5-1 and J is TRBJ2-5, with unresolved D. The CDR3 contains 11 residues. The germline gives CDR1 SGHRS, CDR2 YFSETQ. Here the CDR3 reads CASTTEEAQYF. CDR3 sequence (DNA): TGCGCCAGCACGACTGAAGAGGCCCAGTACTTC. The variable domain in full, with the rest retrieved from reference TRBV5-1 and TRBJ2-5, is KAGVTQTPRYLIKTRGQQVTLSCSPISGHRSVSWYQQTPGQGLQFLFEYFSETQRNKGNFPGRFSGRQFSNSRSEMNVSTLELGDSALYLCASTTEEAQYFGPGTRLLVL.

The V and J genes are TRBV2 and TRBJ1-3, with 10 bases that match TRBD1. There are 16 residues in the CDR3. Losses at the gene ends were 6 bases for V and 4 bases for J; bases not matched to a gene: 9. Germline lookup yields CDR1 SNHLY and CDR2 FYNNEI. CDR3 sequence: CASSDLRGQGGNTIYF. The CDR3 bases are TGTGCCAGCAGCGACCTAAGGGGACAGGGGGGAAACACCATATATTTT.

V usage is TRBV5-1 and J usage is TRBJ2-3; 12 nucleotides agree with TRBD2. The V gene end was trimmed by 4 bases and the J gene end by 3 bases; junction bases not matched to a gene: 9. The CDR3 has 17 residues. CDR1 and CDR2 (germline): SGHRS, YFSETQ. CDR3 DNA: TGCGCCAGCAGCCTTAACGGACTAGCGGGAAGAACAGATACGCAGTATTTT. It encodes CASSLNGLAGRTDTQYF.

The chain combines TRBV6-4 with TRBJ2-2; D is unresolved. Trimming left V 7 bases short and J 7 bases short, with 22 bases between. The CDR3 extends over 16 amino acids. The germline gives CDR1 MRHNA, CDR2 SNTAGT. Here the CDR3 reads CASTTPARNYNGELFF. The CDR3, as DNA: TGTGCCAGCACCACGCCCGCGAGAAACTATAACGGGGAGCTGTTTTTT.

V usage is TRBV30 and J usage is TRBJ1-5; a possible D gene is TRBD1 (5 bases). The germline CDR1 and CDR2 sequences are GTSNPN and SVGIG (reference sequence). This CDR3 has 18 residues. V lost 1 base to trimming and J lost 5 bases, with 24 bases between them. CDR3 residues: CAWSESFGRGEPDQPQHF. The CDR3 region has the DNA TGTGCCTGGAGTGAGTCGTTCGGGAGGGGCGAGCCGGATCAGCCCCAGCATTTT.

The chain carries TRBV5-4 and TRBJ2-1, with 7 bases fitting TRBD2. Germline V CDR1 and CDR2: SGHNT, YYREEE (reference sequence). The CDR3 has 18 residues. With 2 bases clipped from V and 0 bases from J, the junction kept 11 bases outside the gene matches. The CDR3 DNA reads TGTGCCAGCAGCTTAGGCCGGAAGCGCGGGAGCTCCTACAATGAGCAGTTCTTC. Its translation is CASSLGRKRGSSYNEQFF. The full variable domain, rest sourced from reference TRBV5-4 and TRBJ2-1, is ETGVTQSPTHLIKTRGQQVTLRCSSQSGHNTVSWYQQALGQGPQFIFQYYREEENGRGNFPPRFSGLQFPNYSSELNVNALELDDSALYLCASSLGRKRGSSYNEQFFGPGTRLTVL.

The genes are TRBV7-9 and TRBJ2-5; no firm D call. The CDR3 length is 14 residues. Germline CDR1 SEHNR, CDR2 FQNEAQ (reference sequence). The V end was cut by 5 bases, the J end by 5 bases, with 15 bases between. As DNA, the CDR3 is TGTGCCAGCAGCATGACCAGGAATCAGGAGACCCAGTACTTC. Translation gives CASSMTRNQETQYF.

V usage is TRBV4-1 and J usage is TRBJ1-2; D is unresolved. The CDR3 has 14 residues. The ends were cut back, 4 bases at V and 6 bases at J, with 15 bases in the middle. Germline assignment: CDR1 MGHRA and CDR2 YSYEKL. This chain's CDR3 is CASSPRQLVHGYTF. The DNA for the CDR3 is TGCGCCAGCAGCCCCCGCCAGTTGGTTCATGGCTACACCTTC.

This chain links TRBV15 with TRBJ2-1; 12 bases fit TRBD1. This CDR3 spans 15 amino acids. CDR1 LNHNV and CDR2 YYDKDF come from the germline V gene (reference sequence). V lost 9 bases and J lost 9; bases outside the gene matches: 12. The CDR3, as DNA: TGTGCCACACAGGGACAGGGGGCGGTAGGTGGTGAGCAGTTCTTC. As protein: CATQGQGAVGGEQFF.

This rearrangement joins TRBV11-1 to TRBJ2-5; tentatively, D is TRBD2 (5 bases). Germline V gene lookup returns CDR1 SGHAT and CDR2 FQDESV (reference sequence). This CDR3 is 13 amino acids long. V lost 7 bases and J 3 bases, leaving 12 bases between the germline ends. CDR3 nucleotide sequence: TGTGCCAGCACCCCCACGGGGAAAGAGACCCAGTACTTC. Translating gives CASTPTGKETQYF.

This chain links TRBV4-1 with TRBJ2-7, with TRBD1 matching over 8 bases. The CDR3 sequence is 14 residues long. Germline V gene lookup returns CDR1 MGHRA and CDR2 YSYEKL. Trimming took 1 base from V and 6 from J; bases not matched to a gene: 5. CDR3 in amino acids: CASSQAGGAGEQYF. CDR3 bases: TGCGCCAGCAGCCAAGCAGGGGGCGCGGGCGAGCAGTACTTC.